The 29 T cell receptor beta chains presented below share a single source sample, sequenced in a study of identifying expanded T cells in peripheral blood. TCRdb's table, derived via immunoSEQ multiplex PCR, lists solely in-frame clones and lacks some. The sample lists just over 90,000 clones, almost 90% seen once, with about 4.2% in the top ten. Sequencing was carried out using blood. These receptors came from a person aged 18 to 69 in good health.

This clone was observed a handful of times. The chain joins TRBV6-4 to TRBJ2-2; D is uncertain. The germline V gene has CDR1 MRHNA and CDR2 SNTAGT. The CDR3 runs 15 residues. V was cut by 3 bases and J by 4 bases, with 12 bases left in between. The CDR3 reads CASSEGSEGTGELFF. The CDR3 nucleotides read TGTGCCAGCAGTGAGGGGTCCGAAGGCACCGGGGAGCTGTTTTTT.

This chain uses TRBV7-2 with TRBJ2-7; possibly TRBD2 for D (7 bases). V was shortened by 3 bases and J by 7 bases, with 13 bases between the two germline ends. This CDR3 spans 13 amino acids. The germline V gene encodes CDR1 SGHTA and CDR2 FQGNSA. The CDR3 loop reads CASSLTSQGEQYF. As DNA, the CDR3 is TGTGCCAGCAGCTTGACTAGCCAGGGGGAGCAGTACTTC.

This clone was counted a few times. The V and J genes are TRBV19 and TRBJ2-3; TRBD2 aligns across 9 bases. The CDR3 spans 17 residues. The germline V gene encodes CDR1 LNHDA and CDR2 SQIVND (reference sequence). J lost 4 bases, V lost 1 base, and 9 bases had no gene match. This chain's CDR3 is CASSIVARAGGSDTQYF. The CDR3 coding sequence is TGTGCCAGTAGTATAGTGGCCCGAGCGGGGGGTTCAGATACGCAGTATTTT.

J is TRBJ2-7 and V is TRBV6-1, with D possibly matching TRBD1 (6 bases). V was pared by 1 base and J by 4 bases, with 8 bases between. The CDR3 spans 13 residues. Germline-derived CDR1 and CDR2 are MNHNS and SASEGT. The CDR3 DNA reads TGTGCCAGCAGTGAAGACAGGGAGTACGAGCAGTACTTC. It specifies CASSEDREYEQYF.

This chain joins TRBV2 and TRBJ2-1; 7 bases are a match to TRBD1. Germline lookup yields CDR1 SNHLY and CDR2 FYNNEI. Germline trimming cut 4 bases from V and 7 bases from J; bases unmatched to any gene: 7. This CDR3 has 14 residues. CDR3: CASSGGQLRNEQFF. CDR3 bases: TGTGCCAGCAGTGGGGGACAGCTGCGAAATGAGCAGTTCTTC.

The chain couples TRBV5-1 to TRBJ2-3, with a weak D call TRBD1 (6 bases). V lost 6 bases, J lost 5 bases, and 16 bases lay in between. Germline values: CDR1 SGHRS, CDR2 YFSETQ. The CDR3 spans 14 residues. CDR3 sequence (DNA): TGCGCCAGCACCATACAGGGTGAGGGAGATACGCAGTATTTT. Its protein is CASTIQGEGDTQYF. Full variable domain (missing parts from reference TRBV5-1 and TRBJ2-3): KAGVTQTPRYLIKTRGQQVTLSCSPISGHRSVSWYQQTPGQGLQFLFEYFSETQRNKGNFPGRFSGRQFSNSRSEMNVSTLELGDSALYLCASTIQGEGDTQYFGPGTRLTVL.

The chain recombines TRBV4-3 with TRBJ2-3; TRBD2 agrees at 10 bases. Trimming removed 0 bases from V and 2 bases from J; junction bases left unmatched: 11. The V gene's germline CDR1 is LGHNA and CDR2 YSLEER. There are 19 residues in the CDR3. CDR3 loop: CASSQDWRRTSGSTDTQYF. The DNA for the CDR3 is TGCGCCAGCAGCCAAGATTGGAGGAGGACTAGCGGATCCACAGATACGCAGTATTTT.

The rearrangement joins TRBV7-9 to TRBJ1-4; 11 bases are shared with TRBD1. CDR3 length equals 17 residues. CDR1 is SEHNR, CDR2 FQNEAQ, per germline (reference sequence). V lost 5 bases, J lost 5 bases, and 10 bases stayed unmatched. The CDR3 sequence: CASSIGQGARLNEKLFF. The CDR3 DNA reads as TGTGCCAGCAGCATAGGACAGGGGGCCCGTCTCAATGAAAAACTGTTTTTT.

Here the CDR3 DNA reads TGTGCCTGGAGGGACACTACCCCCCACGAGCAGTACTTC. This encodes CAWRDTTPHEQYF. V usage is TRBV30 and J usage is TRBJ2-7, with TRBD1 as a possible D gene (5 bases). V dropped 3 bases and J dropped 5 bases, with 14 bases sitting between them. CDR3 length: 13 amino acids. Looked up from germline, CDR1 is GTSNPN and CDR2 is SVGIG (reference sequence).

This rearrangement joins TRBV28 to TRBJ1-6; D not resolved. The V end was cut by 8 bases, the J end by 7 bases, with 9 bases between. The germline CDR1 and CDR2 sequences are MDHEN and SYDVKM. This CDR3 has 12 amino acids. The CDR3 nucleotides read TGTGCCAGCTGTGGAGGGAATTCACCCCTCCACTTT. Encoded protein: CASCGGNSPLHF.

CDR3 bases: TGTGCCAGTAGTATGTTTACCCCGCAGTACCGGAGCTCCTACAATGAGCAGTTCTTC. Protein: CASSMFTPQYRSSYNEQFF. The chain uses TRBV19 and TRBJ2-1; no clear D. V was shortened by 3 bases and J by 0 bases, with 21 bases between the two germline ends. The V gene's germline CDR1 is LNHDA and CDR2 SQIVND (reference sequence). The CDR3 length is 19 residues.

The chain carries TRBV7-9 and TRBJ1-1; unclear D gene. The V gene lost 7 bases and the J gene lost 1 base, with 7 bases spanning the gap. Per germline, CDR1 SEHNR and CDR2 FQNEAQ (reference sequence). CDR3 length equals 12 residues. The CDR3 sequence: CASTPGNTEAFF. Here the CDR3 DNA reads TGTGCCAGCACCCCAGGGAACACTGAAGCTTTCTTT.

This clone was observed a single time. The chain employs TRBV27 and TRBJ2-7; TRBD1 matches 11 bases. J lost 3 bases, V lost 3 bases, and 10 bases had no gene match. The CDR3 extends over 17 amino acids. The germline V gene encodes CDR1 MNHEY and CDR2 SMNVEV (reference sequence). The CDR3 loop reads CASSFRGTGGTFYEQYF. DNA of the CDR3: TGTGCCAGCAGTTTTAGGGGGACAGGGGGAACTTTCTACGAGCAGTACTTC.

The table lists this clone with a count of one. The chain uses TRBV4-1 and TRBJ1-1, with 10 bases lining up with TRBD1. Unmatched junction bases numbered 5, after V lost 4 bases and J lost 3 bases. The CDR3 has 15 amino acids. Germline V gene lookup returns CDR1 MGHRA and CDR2 YSYEKL. This CDR3 reads CASSRSGQGDTEAFF. As DNA, the CDR3 is TGCGCCAGCAGCCGGTCAGGACAGGGGGACACTGAAGCTTTCTTT.

The genes are TRBV5-4 and TRBJ2-5, with D tentatively TRBD1 (6 bases). This CDR3 comprises 14 residues. Germline V gene lookup returns CDR1 SGHNT and CDR2 YYREEE (reference sequence). V lost 4 bases and J lost 3, with 13 bases in between. This chain's CDR3 is CASSERQEKETQYF. CDR3 coding DNA: TGTGCCAGCAGCGAAAGACAGGAAAAAGAGACCCAGTACTTC.

The genes are TRBV4-2 and TRBJ2-5; possibly TRBD1 for D (6 bases). The J call may be mistaken, given a closer DNA end match to TRBJ2-7. CDR1 is LGHNA and CDR2 is YNFKEQ in the germline V gene. The CDR3 has 13 amino acids. The CDR3 spells CASSQEQGYEQYF. In DNA, the CDR3 is TGTGCCAGCAGCCAAGAACAGGGTTACGAGCAGTACTTC.

CDR3 DNA: TGTGCCAGCAGCTTCACTAGCGGGAGTAATGAGCAGTTCTTC. Translation: CASSFTSGSNEQFF. The chain carries TRBV7-9 and TRBJ2-1, with TRBD2 matching 11 bases. There are 14 residues in the CDR3. Trimming cost V 3 bases and J 7 bases; bases outside gene matches: 2. Germline-derived CDR1 and CDR2 are SEHNR and FQNEAQ (reference sequence).

The chain links TRBV6-6 to TRBJ2-1, with D perhaps TRBD1 (6 bases). Germline assignment: CDR1 MNHNY and CDR2 SVGAGI (reference sequence). V was clipped by 6 bases and J by 6 bases, with 18 bases between them. CDR3 length: 15 residues. CDR3 nucleotides: TGTGCCAGCAGATATGGGACACGGGTCGGCAATGAGCAGTTCTTC. It translates to CASRYGTRVGNEQFF.

V is TRBV29-1 and J is TRBJ1-2; possibly TRBD1 for D (5 bases). The CDR3 runs to 14 residues. Trimming removed 2 bases from V and 8 bases from J, with 18 bases in between. In germline, CDR1 is SQVTM, CDR2 ANQGSEA. CDR3 in DNA: TGCAGCGTTGAATATTCCGGGACCAGATGGGGCTACACCTTC. Translated, it gives CSVEYSGTRWGYTF.

The chain employs TRBV4-3 and TRBJ2-3, with 10 bases that match TRBD1. This CDR3 comprises 17 residues. Germline CDR1 and CDR2: LGHNA and YSLEER. The junction had 5 bases not matched to a gene; V was cut back by 1 base and J by 1 base. The CDR3 DNA reads TGCGCCAGCAGCCAAGTATCCGGGACAGGGGGCACAGATACGCAGTATTTT. Translated, it gives CASSQVSGTGGTDTQYF.

The rearrangement joins TRBV11-3 to TRBJ2-1; 10 positions match TRBD2. The germline V gene encodes CDR1 SGHNT and CDR2 YENEEA. V was pared by 9 bases and J by 0 bases, with 8 bases of the junction left unmatched. CDR3 length equals 16 residues. The CDR3 bases are TGTGCCAGGGTGAGGACTAGCGGACTCTCCTACAATGAGCAGTTCTTC. Its translation is CARVRTSGLSYNEQFF.

The V gene is TRBV18, the J gene TRBJ1-5, with 7 positions matching TRBD1. The length of the CDR3 is 15 residues. The germline V gene encodes CDR1 KGHSH and CDR2 LQKENI. The trim removed 1 base at V and 2 bases at J, leaving 2 bases unmatched. CDR3 protein: CASSPQGAGNQPQHF. For the CDR3, the DNA is TGTGCCAGCTCACCACAGGGGGCCGGCAATCAGCCCCAGCATTTT. The full variable domain, in which reference TRBV18 and TRBJ1-5 provide the parts outside the CDR3, is NAGVMQNPRHLVRRRGQEARLRCSPMKGHSHVYWYRQLPEEGLKFMVYLQKENIIDESGMPKERFSAEFPKEGPSILRIQQVVRGDSAAYFCASSPQGAGNQPQHFGDGTRLSIL.

CDR3 sequence: CAIKGQGSEKLFF. CDR3 sequence (DNA): TGTGCCATCAAAGGACAGGGGAGTGAAAAACTGTTTTTT. The chain carries TRBV10-3 and TRBJ1-4; 9 nucleotides align to TRBD1. This CDR3 is built from 13 residues. Per germline, CDR1 ENHRY and CDR2 SYGVKD. The V gene end was trimmed by 7 bases and the J gene end by 7 bases; junction bases not matched to a gene: 4.

The gene calls are TRBV19 and TRBJ2-1; 8 bases match TRBD1. V shed 5 bases, J shed 2 bases, and the junction held 5 bases outside the gene matches. Germline assignment: CDR1 LNHDA and CDR2 SQIVND (reference sequence). This CDR3 is built from 15 residues. The chain's CDR3 is CASSSTGEPYNEQFF. As DNA, the CDR3 is TGTGCCAGTAGTTCGACAGGGGAACCCTACAATGAGCAGTTCTTC.

This rearrangement joins TRBV2 to TRBJ2-5; 7 nucleotides agree with TRBD2. The CDR3 contains 12 residues. Germline V gene data show CDR1 as SNHLY and CDR2 as FYNNEI. V lost 7 bases, J lost 3 bases, and 2 bases stayed unmatched. The CDR3 reads CASNGLEETQYF. The CDR3, as DNA: TGTGCCAGCAATGGACTAGAAGAGACCCAGTACTTC.

V usage is TRBV7-2 and J usage is TRBJ1-3, with 8 bases lining up with TRBD1. Germline V gene lookup returns CDR1 SGHTA and CDR2 FQGNSA. There are 16 residues in the CDR3. V lost 5 bases to trimming and J lost 3 bases; unmatched junction nucleotides: 9. In DNA, the CDR3 is TGTGCCAGCAGCCCAGATACAGGGGGAAGTGGAAACACCATATATTTT. Protein product: CASSPDTGGSGNTIYF. The whole variable domain, remainder taken from reference TRBV7-2 and TRBJ1-3, is GAGVSQSPSNKVTEKGKDVELRCDPISGHTALYWYRQSLGQGLEFLIYFQGNSAPDKSGLPSDRFSAERTGGSVSTLTIQRTQQEDSAVYLCASSPDTGGSGNTIYFGEGSWLTVV.

This chain links TRBV5-4 with TRBJ2-3, with a possible D match to TRBD1 (6 bases). V shed 4 bases and J shed 1 base, with 16 bases lying between them. CDR1 and CDR2 (germline): SGHNT, YYREEE (reference sequence). The CDR3 loop spans 16 amino acids. CDR3 DNA: TGTGCCAGCAGCCGGAGTGGCAGGGGTGGCACAGATACGCAGTATTTT. This encodes CASSRSGRGGTDTQYF.

The gene calls are TRBV5-1 and TRBJ1-1; D perhaps matches TRBD1 (6 bases). Trimming pared 4 bases from V and 4 bases from J, leaving 14 bases between. CDR1 and CDR2 (germline): SGHRS, YFSETQ. This CDR3 has 14 residues. CDR3 nucleotide sequence: TGCGCCAGCAGCCGGATAGGGACAACCACTGAAGCTTTCTTT. This sequence encodes CASSRIGTTTEAFF.

The rearrangement links TRBV5-1 to TRBJ1-4, with no clear D. Germline V gives CDR1 SGHRS, CDR2 YFSETQ. The CDR3 length is 15 residues. Trimming shortened V by 0 bases and J by 2 bases, and 8 bases separated the two germline ends. CDR3 in DNA: TGCGCCAGCAGCTTGGAGGGAAACACTAATGAAAAACTGTTTTTT. The encoded protein is CASSLEGNTNEKLFF.